Sequencing of this T cell receptor (beta chain) was carried out in a study of early T cells in non-severe SARS-CoV-2 infection. Study background: Chains stayed unpaired after sequencing of bulk RNA from unsorted whole blood. Study-level points and caveats: The matching step, a VDJdb search, favored anti-spike CD8 responses and missed private and CD4 specificities.

Individual cDNA molecules carried attached unique molecular identifiers. TCRdb called the 5' RACE reads again in MiXCR, with one record for every CDR3 protein. The sample contains under 60,000 distinct CDR3 sequences, about 10% of which appear only once. This clonotype was seen repeatedly, ten times or more. Its antigen is still unknown. This CDR3 region has 19 residues. V dropped 7 bases and J dropped 6; count of bases not matched to a gene: 15. CDR1 is LNHDA and CDR2 is SQIVND in the germline V gene (reference sequence). The receptor was isolated from an adult who was a healthcare worker with PCR-confirmed SARS-CoV-2 infection or an uninfected control (not recorded which). V and J are TRBV19 and TRBJ2-1; TRBD2 agrees at 16 bases. Sequencing was done on a sample of whole blood. CDR3 region: CASTKSAGTSGRAVNEQFF. CDR3 nucleotides: TGTGCCAGTACTAAATCCGCCGGGACTAGCGGGAGGGCGGTCAATGAGCAGTTCTTC.